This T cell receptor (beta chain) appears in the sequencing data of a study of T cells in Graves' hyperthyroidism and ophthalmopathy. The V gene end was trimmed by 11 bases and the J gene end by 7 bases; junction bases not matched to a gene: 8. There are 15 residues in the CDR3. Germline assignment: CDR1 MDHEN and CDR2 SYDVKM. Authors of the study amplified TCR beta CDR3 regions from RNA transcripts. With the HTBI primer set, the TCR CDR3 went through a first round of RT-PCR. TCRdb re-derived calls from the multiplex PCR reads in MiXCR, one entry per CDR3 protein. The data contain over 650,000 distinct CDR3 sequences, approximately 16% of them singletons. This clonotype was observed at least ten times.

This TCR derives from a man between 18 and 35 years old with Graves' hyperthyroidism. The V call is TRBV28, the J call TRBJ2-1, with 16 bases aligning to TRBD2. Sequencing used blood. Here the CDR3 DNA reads TGTGCCGTCTCGGGACTAGCGGGAGGGATGAATGAGCAGTTCTTC. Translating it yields CAVSGLAGGMNEQFF. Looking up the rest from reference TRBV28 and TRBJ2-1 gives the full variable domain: DVKVTQSSRYLVKRTGEKVFLECVQDMDHENMFWYRQDPGLGLRLIYFSYDVKMKEKGDIPEGYSVSREKKERFSLILESASTNQTSMYLCAVSGLAGGMNEQFFGPGTRLTVL.